These 31 T cell receptor beta chains were all obtained from the same sample, sequenced in a study of blood T cell repertoires in COVID-19. Here immunoSEQ multiplex PCR was the method, and the copy in TCRdb shows in-frame clones only, minus some. Among a few hundred thousand clones listed, roughly nine tenths were seen once. Sequencing was done on a sample of PBMCs or T cells enriched from blood (not recorded which). These receptors were taken from a woman aged 50 to 60 who had been exposed to COVID-19.

The rearrangement uses TRBV20-1 and TRBJ1-2; 8 nucleotides match TRBD1. The germline gives CDR1 DFQATT, CDR2 SNEGSKA (reference sequence). V trimming: 3 bases; J trimming: 1 base; junction bases outside the gene matches: 7. The CDR3 extends over 15 amino acids. CDR3 nucleotide sequence: TGCAGTGCTAGTCCTCGGACAGGGCATAACTATGGCTACACCTTC. Amino acid sequence: CSASPRTGHNYGYTF.

The chain joins TRBV12-5 to TRBJ1-2; TRBD1 matches 7 bases. The junction had 7 bases not matched to a gene; V was cut back by 6 bases and J by 3 bases. Germline lookup yields CDR1 LGHNT and CDR2 FRNRAP. The CDR3 spans 14 residues. The CDR3 DNA follows: TGTGCTAGTGGGAAGACCGGACAGGACTATGGCTACACCTTC. Protein sequence: CASGKTGQDYGYTF.

The rearrangement links TRBV5-3 to TRBJ1-5; D gene unclear. TRBV5-3 counts as an open reading frame of uncertain function. Trimming left V 4 bases short and J 6 bases short, with 11 bases between. This CDR3 is 13 amino acids long. The CDR3 coding sequence is TGTGCCAGAAGCCAGATTCTAGGTCAGCCCCAGCATTTT. Protein product: CARSQILGQPQHF.

The chain carries TRBV5-1 and TRBJ2-1; D unresolved. Germline V gene sequence: CDR1 SGHRS, CDR2 YFSETQ. V was trimmed by 4 bases and J by 7 bases, leaving 21 bases between them. This CDR3 contains 16 residues. CDR3 sequence: CASSPETPLLQNEQFF. CDR3 in DNA: TGCGCCAGCAGCCCCGAGACCCCCCTCTTACAGAATGAGCAGTTCTTC.

This clone was seen only once. The chain joins TRBV3-1 (or the pseudogene TRBV3-2) to TRBJ2-2; TRBD2 is a possible D gene (6 bases). V was trimmed by 4 bases and J by 6 bases, leaving 6 bases between them. The CDR3 is 12 amino acids. Germline values: CDR1 LGHDT, CDR2 YNNKEL (reference sequence). The CDR3 is CASSPGAGELFF. The CDR3 DNA reads as TGTGCCAGCAGCCCGGGGGCCGGGGAGCTGTTTTTT.

This clone was observed a single time. The chain combines TRBV27 with TRBJ2-2; D remains ambiguous. The V gene's germline CDR1 is MNHEY and CDR2 SMNVEV (reference sequence). V was trimmed by 0 bases and J by 9 bases, leaving 14 bases between them. The CDR3 is 15 amino acids. The CDR3 is CASSLSSLPPRELFF. The CDR3 DNA sequence: TGTGCCAGCAGTTTATCATCCCTCCCCCCCCGGGAGCTGTTTTTT.

The V and J genes are TRBV7-2 and TRBJ2-3, with TRBD2 as a possible D gene (6 bases). Germline loops: CDR1 SGHTA, CDR2 FQGNSA. The CDR3 covers 15 residues. V lost 7 bases, J lost 1 base, and 15 bases lay in between. This CDR3 reads CASKPKGGGTDTQYF. CDR3 nucleotides: TGTGCCAGCAAACCAAAAGGAGGGGGCACAGATACGCAGTATTTT.

The J gene is TRBJ2-3, the V gene TRBV7-9; TRBD1 agrees at 9 bases. Germline values: CDR1 SEHNR, CDR2 FQNEAQ (reference sequence). The ends lost 5 bases at V and 3 bases at J; junction bases unmatched: 12. This CDR3 is built from 17 residues. CDR3 sequence (DNA): TGTGCCAGCAGCCCTAGGTTATCCGGGACAGGGACAGATACGCAGTATTTT. This gives the protein CASSPRLSGTGTDTQYF.

This chain connects TRBV2 to TRBJ2-1; 10 positions agree with TRBD1. Losses at the gene ends were 6 bases for V and 3 bases for J; bases not matched to a gene: 5. CDR3 length equals 15 residues. CDR1 and CDR2 from the germline V gene are SNHLY and FYNNEI. DNA of the CDR3: TGTGCCAGCAGGATCCGGGACAGGGGCTACAATGAGCAGTTCTTC. Its translation: CASRIRDRGYNEQFF. Full variable domain (outside the CDR3, taken from reference TRBV2 and TRBJ2-1): EPEVTQTPSHQVTQMGQEVILRCVPISNHLYFYWYRQILGQKVEFLVSFYNNEISEKSEIFDDQFSVERPDGSNFTLKIRSTKLEDSAMYFCASRIRDRGYNEQFFGPGTRLTVL.

Concerning this clone: Other DNA sequences within the sample encode an identical CDR3. The V call is TRBV5-1, the J call TRBJ2-5; 9 bases are a match to TRBD1. Trimming removed 4 bases from V and 1 base from J; junction bases left unmatched: 2. The V gene's germline CDR1 is SGHRS and CDR2 YFSETQ. The CDR3 has 14 residues. CDR3 sequence: CASSPGQGQETQYF. CDR3 DNA sequence: TGCGCCAGCAGCCCGGGACAGGGCCAAGAGACCCAGTACTTC. Looking up the rest from reference TRBV5-1 and TRBJ2-5 gives the full variable domain: KAGVTQTPRYLIKTRGQQVTLSCSPISGHRSVSWYQQTPGQGLQFLFEYFSETQRNKGNFPGRFSGRQFSNSRSEMNVSTLELGDSALYLCASSPGQGQETQYFGPGTRLLVL.

This chain joins TRBV19 and TRBJ1-3; TRBD1 might be the D (6 bases). V was pared by 9 bases and J by 0 bases, with 12 bases between. The CDR3 runs 14 residues. The V gene's germline CDR1 is LNHDA and CDR2 SQIVND (reference sequence). In DNA form, the CDR3 reads TGTGCCAGCAAGGGGGTTCACTCTGGAAACACCATATATTTT. This gives the protein CASKGVHSGNTIYF.

The chain is built from TRBV5-4 and TRBJ1-2; D might be TRBD1 (5 bases). The CDR3 spans 15 residues. Trimming removed 0 bases at V and 8 bases at J, with 17 bases between. Germline assignment: CDR1 SGHNT and CDR2 YYREEE (reference sequence). CDR3 loop: CASSLGEGTILGYTF. For the CDR3, the DNA is TGTGCCAGCAGCTTGGGGGAGGGGACTATCCTGGGCTACACCTTC.

The chain carries TRBV5-4 and TRBJ2-7, with 9 bases matching TRBD1. The CDR3 has 14 amino acids. Germline values: CDR1 SGHNT, CDR2 YYREEE (reference sequence). Trimming took 3 bases from V and 6 from J; bases not matched to a gene: 7. CDR3 nucleotides: TGTGCCAGCAGCTCCCGGGACAGGGATCGCGAGCAGTACTTC. Residues: CASSSRDRDREQYF. Full variable domain (remainder filled in from reference TRBV5-4 and TRBJ2-7): ETGVTQSPTHLIKTRGQQVTLRCSSQSGHNTVSWYQQALGQGPQFIFQYYREEENGRGNFPPRFSGLQFPNYSSELNVNALELDDSALYLCASSSRDRDREQYFGPGTRLTVT.

This chain connects TRBV19 to TRBJ2-1, with TRBD2 identical over 10 bases. Per germline, CDR1 LNHDA and CDR2 SQIVND (reference sequence). J was trimmed by 8 bases and V by 6 bases; bases with no gene match: 10. This CDR3 spans 15 amino acids. The CDR3 coding sequence is TGTGCCAGTAGATTAGCGGGGGGCGCAGCAGATGAGCAGTTCTTC. It specifies CASRLAGGAADEQFF.

This clone was counted once. V is TRBV21-1 and J is TRBJ1-5; the table's D call, TRBD1, has no DNA check behind it. TRBV21-1 is listed as a pseudogene. The CDR3 loop spans 19 amino acids. The CDR3 sequence is CASSTPGQVLQNSNQPQHF. Written as DNA, the CDR3 is TGTGCCAGCAGCACCCCGGGACAGGTCCTGCAAAATAGCAATCAGCCCCAGCATTTT.

The rearrangement uses TRBV6-2 or TRBV6-3 and TRBJ2-7; TRBD1 matches at 8 bases. This CDR3 is built from 14 residues. V gave up 3 bases and J gave up 2 bases; unmatched junction bases: 3. Looked up from germline, CDR1 is MNHEY and CDR2 is SVGEGT. CDR3 bases: TGTGCCAGCAGTTATGGGACAGGACCCTACGAGCAGTACTTC. Amino acid sequence: CASSYGTGPYEQYF.

The gene calls are TRBV19 and TRBJ2-5; 8 bases match TRBD2. The J segment lost 2 bases and the V segment lost 3 bases, leaving 5 bases of the junction unmatched. CDR3 length equals 15 residues. From germline, CDR1 is LNHDA and CDR2 SQIVND (reference sequence). The CDR3 DNA is TGTGCCAGTAGTATCTGGGCGGGGGGACAAGAGACCCAGTACTTC. Its protein is CASSIWAGGQETQYF.

The chain carries TRBV28 and TRBJ1-2; 7 nucleotides agree with TRBD1. After removal of 6 bases from V and 4 bases from J, the junction contained 5 bases not matched to a gene. Germline CDR1 reads MDHEN; CDR2 reads SYDVKM. The CDR3 runs to 13 residues. The chain's CDR3 is CASSRQGVYGYTF. In DNA form, the CDR3 reads TGTGCCAGCAGCCGTCAGGGGGTCTATGGCTACACCTTC.

This clone has only one observation. The CDR3 sequence is CASSERGVVGQGSYEQYF. The CDR3 DNA sequence: TGTGCCAGCAGTGAACGGGGTGTAGTAGGACAGGGGTCCTACGAGCAGTACTTC. The chain recombines TRBV2 with TRBJ2-7, with TRBD1 matching over 9 bases. Germline V gene sequence: CDR1 SNHLY, CDR2 FYNNEI. The ends lost 2 bases at V and 1 base at J; junction bases unmatched: 12. The CDR3 loop spans 18 amino acids.

The chain employs TRBV21-1 and TRBJ1-2. TRBV21-1 is marked as a pseudogene. The CDR3 loop spans 13 amino acids. This CDR3 reads CASSPCGPYGYTF. The CDR3 DNA reads TGTGCCAGCAGCCCTTGCGGGCCCTATGGCTACACCTTC.

Turning to this clone: The sample carries other DNA sequences with the same CDR3. The gene calls are TRBV5-1 and TRBJ2-5; 11 nucleotides match TRBD2. Germline V gene lookup returns CDR1 SGHRS and CDR2 YFSETQ. The CDR3 extends over 14 amino acids. The J segment lost 3 bases and the V segment lost 5 bases, leaving 3 bases of the junction unmatched. CDR3 protein: CASSSGGAEETQYF. The CDR3 bases are TGCGCCAGCAGTAGCGGGGGGGCCGAAGAGACCCAGTACTTC.

About this clone itself: Given a much more abundant clone one base away, this may be a read error. The CDR3 nucleotides are TGTGCCAGCAGCTTAGCGGGGGGGCTCAATGAGCAGTTCTTC. Amino acids: CASSLAGGLNEQFF. V gene TRBV11-2 combines with J gene TRBJ2-1, with 8 nucleotides matching TRBD2. This CDR3 is 14 amino acids long. From germline, CDR1 is SGHAT and CDR2 FQNNGV. With 1 base clipped from V and 6 bases from J, the junction kept 2 bases outside the gene matches.

The chain carries TRBV6-5 and TRBJ1-1; TRBD1 matches 9 bases. V shed 5 bases, J shed 4 bases, and the junction held 8 bases outside the gene matches. This CDR3 is built from 15 residues. Germline values: CDR1 MNHEY, CDR2 SVGAGI. The CDR3 DNA reads TGTGCCAGCAGTCCCAGGACAGGGGTGAGCACTGAAGCTTTCTTT. Its protein product is CASSPRTGVSTEAFF.

The V gene is TRBV6-1, the J gene TRBJ1-6; D not certain. The CDR3 totals 16 residues. Germline V gene data show CDR1 as MNHNS and CDR2 as SASEGT. Trimming left V 0 bases short and J 6 bases short, with 12 bases between. CDR3 amino acids: CASSEAAQRSNSPLHF. CDR3 bases: TGTGCCAGCAGTGAAGCGGCCCAGAGGTCTAATTCACCCCTCCACTTT.

The rearrangement links TRBV30 to TRBJ1-4; TRBD1 aligns across 9 bases. The germline CDR1 and CDR2 sequences are GTSNPN and SVGIG (reference sequence). Trimming removed 4 bases from V and 0 bases from J; junction bases left unmatched: 6. The length of the CDR3 is 16 residues. CDR3 sequence: CAWTPGQGTTNEKLFF. DNA of the CDR3: TGTGCCTGGACACCGGGACAGGGAACAACTAATGAAAAACTGTTTTTT.

This sequence joins TRBV29-1 and TRBJ2-7; no clear D. This CDR3 is built from 15 residues. CDR1 SQVTM and CDR2 ANQGSEA come from the germline V gene. V was cut by 0 bases and J by 5 bases, with 17 bases left in between. The CDR3 is CSVEDQGVFGDEQYF. The CDR3 coding sequence is TGCAGCGTTGAAGATCAAGGAGTCTTCGGAGACGAGCAGTACTTC.

CDR3 DNA: TGTGCCAGCAGCGTCACGGCAGGGAAGAACACTGAAGCTTTCTTT. Translating it yields CASSVTAGKNTEAFF. The chain uses TRBV2 and TRBJ1-1; D might be TRBD1 (5 bases). V dropped 6 bases and J dropped 1 base, with 15 bases sitting between them. CDR3 size: 15 residues. In germline, CDR1 is SNHLY, CDR2 FYNNEI.

The rearrangement joins TRBV6-5 to TRBJ1-2, with TRBD1 as a possible D gene (6 bases). V was trimmed by 5 bases and J by 2 bases, leaving 9 bases between them. The CDR3 is made up of 13 amino acids. Germline V gene lookup returns CDR1 MNHEY and CDR2 SVGAGI. The CDR3 loop is CASSTDRNYGYTF. The CDR3 nucleotides are TGTGCCAGCAGTACCGACAGGAACTATGGCTACACCTTC.

The V gene is TRBV4-1, the J gene TRBJ1-2; D remains ambiguous. The germline V gene encodes CDR1 MGHRA and CDR2 YSYEKL. Trimming removed 0 bases at V and 8 bases at J, with 16 bases between. This CDR3 comprises 15 residues. The CDR3 spells CASSQDWSLTGGYTF. The CDR3, as DNA: TGCGCCAGCAGCCAAGATTGGAGCCTCACCGGAGGCTACACCTTC.

The chain recombines TRBV7-9 with TRBJ1-1; D might be TRBD1 (6 bases). Per the germline V gene, CDR1 is SEHNR and CDR2 is FQNEAQ (reference sequence). The CDR3 covers 15 residues. Deletions cut 1 base from V and 1 base from J, with 10 bases between. CDR3 loop: CASSLDGTSNTEAFF. The CDR3 bases are TGTGCCAGCAGCTTAGATGGGACATCGAACACTGAAGCTTTCTTT.

This clone was detected once. The sample carries other DNA sequences with the same CDR3. The chain joins TRBV3-1 (or the pseudogene TRBV3-2) to TRBJ1-3; D unclear. The germline V gene encodes CDR1 LGHDT and CDR2 YNNKEL (reference sequence). The ends were cut back, 4 bases at V and 4 bases at J, with 5 bases in the middle. This CDR3 is 12 amino acids long. The CDR3 region has the DNA TGTGCCAGCAGCCCTTCCGGAAACACCATATATTTT. It translates to CASSPSGNTIYF.